These 20 T cell receptor beta chains were sequenced from one sample in a study of cytomegalovirus exposure and HLA in healthy donors. The PCR was carried out with 60 Vbeta primers and 13 Jbeta primers. Profiling relied on immunoSEQ multiplex PCR, and the TCRdb table lists in-frame clones only, not all of them. The sample contains around 160,000 clones, over 70% of which appear only once. Sequenced: PBMCs. These receptor sequences come from a woman between 40 and 50 years old in good health and CMV-seropositive.

As concerns this clone: This sample includes further DNA sequences coding for the same CDR3. The V gene is TRBV20-1, the J gene TRBJ2-5, with D uncertain. The CDR3 is 11 amino acids. V lost 0 bases and J lost 4, with 3 bases in between. Germline CDR1 is DFQATT and CDR2 is SNEGSKA (reference sequence). CDR3 sequence reads: CSARDRETQYF. In DNA, the CDR3 is TGCAGTGCTAGAGACCGAGAGACCCAGTACTTC.

The chain uses TRBV30 and TRBJ2-7, with 8 bases lining up with TRBD1. The CDR3 totals 14 residues. Germline-derived CDR1 and CDR2 are GTSNPN and SVGIG (reference sequence). V lost 0 bases and J lost 1; bases outside the gene matches: 2. The CDR3: CAWSVGTGSYEQYF. In DNA form, the CDR3 reads TGTGCCTGGAGTGTAGGGACAGGATCCTACGAGCAGTACTTC.

The V call is TRBV10-3, the J call TRBJ2-2; D not resolved. This CDR3 spans 14 amino acids. V lost 10 bases, J lost 0 bases, and 12 bases lay in between. The germline V gene has CDR1 ENHRY and CDR2 SYGVKD. The CDR3 reads CATELEANTGELFF. As DNA, the CDR3 is TGTGCCACCGAGCTTGAGGCGAACACCGGGGAGCTGTTTTTT.

The rearrangement joins TRBV7-2 to TRBJ2-7; D gene uncertain. CDR1 is SGHTA and CDR2 is FQGNSA in the germline V gene. The CDR3 contains 14 residues. The V and J ends lost 1 base and 9 bases respectively, with 16 bases between them. As DNA, the CDR3 is TGTGCCAGCAGCTTAGGCACCTCCAAAATCGGGCAGTACTTC. This codes for CASSLGTSKIGQYF.

This rearrangement joins TRBV7-3 to TRBJ2-5, with D unresolved. V gave up 0 bases and J gave up 3 bases, with 5 bases separating them. The CDR3 spans 13 residues. Germline V lookup: CDR1 SGHTA, CDR2 FQGTGA. This CDR3 is CASSLTPEETQYF. CDR3 in DNA: TGTGCCAGCAGCTTAACTCCTGAAGAGACCCAGTACTTC.

The chain is built from TRBV7-3 and TRBJ2-7, with a possible D match to TRBD1 (6 bases). The CDR3 extends over 15 amino acids. The V gene's germline CDR1 is SGHTA and CDR2 FQGTGA. Trimming removed 2 bases at V and 6 bases at J, with 17 bases between. CDR3 in DNA: TGTGCCAGCAGCTTATCCCCGGGACAAGGGACCGAGCAGTACTTC. This translates into CASSLSPGQGTEQYF.

The chain combines TRBV2 with TRBJ2-7; 8 bases are a match to TRBD1. Germline CDR1 reads SNHLY; CDR2 reads FYNNEI. The CDR3 has 17 residues. Trimming at V came to 8 bases and at J to 6 bases, leaving 21 bases not matched to a gene. The CDR3 reads CASGGGGWGQAKGEQYF. In DNA form, the CDR3 reads TGTGCCAGCGGAGGAGGAGGGTGGGGACAGGCGAAGGGCGAGCAGTACTTC. Filled out from reference TRBV2 and TRBJ2-7, the complete variable domain reads EPEVTQTPSHQVTQMGQEVILRCVPISNHLYFYWYRQILGQKVEFLVSFYNNEISEKSEIFDDQFSVERPDGSNFTLKIRSTKLEDSAMYFCASGGGGWGQAKGEQYFGPGTRLTVT.

The V call is TRBV2, the J call TRBJ1-5, with 9 bases lining up with TRBD1. The V gene end was trimmed by 5 bases and the J gene end by 4 bases; junction bases not matched to a gene: 6. Germline V lookup: CDR1 SNHLY, CDR2 FYNNEI. This CDR3 region has 15 residues. CDR3 sequence: CASSWGQGFNQPQHF. CDR3 DNA sequence: TGTGCCAGCAGTTGGGGACAGGGCTTTAATCAGCCCCAGCATTTT.

The CDR3 spells CASSIDTSNQPQHF. CDR3 nucleotides: TGTGCCAGTAGTATCGACACTAGCAATCAGCCCCAGCATTTT. J is TRBJ1-5 and V is TRBV19; D not resolved. This CDR3 is built from 14 residues. V dropped 3 bases and J dropped 0 bases, with 6 bases sitting between them. CDR1 is LNHDA and CDR2 is SQIVND in the germline V gene (reference sequence).

The chain joins TRBV11-2 to TRBJ2-2; TRBD2 agrees at 10 bases. V dropped 5 bases and J dropped 3; count of bases not matched to a gene: 6. Looked up from germline, CDR1 is SGHAT and CDR2 is FQNNGV. CDR3 length equals 16 residues. CDR3 sequence (DNA): TGTGCCAGCAGCGCGCTAGCGGGGGAATACACCGGGGAGCTGTTTTTT. This codes for CASSALAGEYTGELFF.

J is TRBJ2-3 and V is TRBV19; D unclear. V shed 5 bases and J shed 0 bases, with 3 bases lying between them. CDR3 length: 12 amino acids. CDR1 and CDR2 from the germline V gene are LNHDA and SQIVND (reference sequence). CDR3 loop: CASSPSTDTQYF. CDR3 DNA: TGTGCCAGTAGTCCTAGCACAGATACGCAGTATTTT.

The chain carries TRBV6-5 and TRBJ1-1; 7 bases match TRBD1. Trimming at V came to 2 bases and at J to 1 base, leaving 4 bases not matched to a gene. This CDR3 is 15 amino acids long. Germline CDR1 and CDR2: MNHEY and SVGAGI. For the CDR3, the DNA is TGTGCCAGCAGTTACGAGAGACAGGGGAACACTGAAGCTTTCTTT. This sequence encodes CASSYERQGNTEAFF.

This sequence joins TRBV29-1 and TRBJ2-1; D might be TRBD2 (5 bases). This CDR3 contains 14 residues. Trimming removed 3 bases from V and 0 bases from J, with 9 bases in between. The germline V gene has CDR1 SQVTM and CDR2 ANQGSEA. CDR3 sequence: CSVDRTGSYNEQFF. For the CDR3, the DNA is TGCAGCGTTGACCGGACTGGCTCCTACAATGAGCAGTTCTTC.

The rearrangement joins TRBV10-3 to TRBJ1-2, with a possible D match to TRBD1 (6 bases). V was shortened by 6 bases and J by 7 bases, with 9 bases between the two germline ends. The CDR3 runs 11 residues. Per the germline V gene, CDR1 is ENHRY and CDR2 is SYGVKD. This CDR3 is CAISNRVGYTF. The CDR3 region has the DNA TGTGCCATCAGCAACAGGGTTGGCTACACCTTC.

V and J are TRBV6-1 and TRBJ2-5, with D tentatively TRBD2 (6 bases). Trimming left V 6 bases short and J 2 bases short, with 10 bases between. The CDR3 spans 13 residues. Germline values: CDR1 MNHNS, CDR2 SASEGT. The CDR3 is CASSPGTQETQYF. The CDR3 coding sequence is TGTGCCAGCAGCCCCGGGACTCAAGAGACCCAGTACTTC.

Comments on this clone: Other DNA variants within this sample encode the same CDR3. The rearrangement uses TRBV5-1 and TRBJ1-2, with a possible D match to TRBD1 (6 bases). Germline values: CDR1 SGHRS, CDR2 YFSETQ. V was shortened by 2 bases and J by 8 bases, with 7 bases between the two germline ends. The CDR3 has 11 amino acids. The CDR3 loop is CASSLQGGYTF. For the CDR3, the DNA is TGCGCCAGCAGCTTACAGGGAGGCTACACCTTC.

This CDR3 reads CASTTLPRLASGANVLTF. Here the CDR3 DNA reads TGTGCCAGCACTACTCTACCCAGACTAGCCTCTGGGGCCAACGTCCTGACTTTC. The chain employs TRBV2 and TRBJ2-6; TRBD2 matches at 7 bases. V lost 7 bases to trimming and J lost 0 bases; unmatched junction nucleotides: 12. Germline values: CDR1 SNHLY, CDR2 FYNNEI. CDR3 length equals 18 residues.

Remarks on this clone: Different DNA sequences within this sample yield the same CDR3. The chain joins TRBV28 to TRBJ2-4, with 9 bases fitting TRBD1. There are 14 residues in the CDR3. V lost 6 bases and J lost 8; bases outside the gene matches: 8. Germline V gene lookup returns CDR1 MDHEN and CDR2 SYDVKM. CDR3 sequence reads: CASSLGTGLDIQYF. The CDR3 DNA sequence: TGTGCCAGCAGCTTAGGGACAGGGTTGGACATTCAGTACTTC.

The chain combines TRBV5-1 with TRBJ2-1, with D maybe TRBD2 (6 bases). V was shortened by 3 bases and J by 4 bases, with 11 bases between the two germline ends. The CDR3 has 14 residues. Germline loops: CDR1 SGHRS, CDR2 YFSETQ. CDR3 DNA: TGCGCCAGCAGCTCAACGGGACTTTACAATGAGCAGTTCTTC. It yields the protein CASSSTGLYNEQFF. The entire variable domain, with the rest obtained from reference TRBV5-1 and TRBJ2-1, is as follows: KAGVTQTPRYLIKTRGQQVTLSCSPISGHRSVSWYQQTPGQGLQFLFEYFSETQRNKGNFPGRFSGRQFSNSRSEMNVSTLELGDSALYLCASSSTGLYNEQFFGPGTRLTVL.

This clone was seen just once. The genes are TRBV20-1 and TRBJ2-5, with D uncertain. With 5 bases removed from V and 1 base from J, the gap between germline ends came to 2 bases. This CDR3 has 10 residues. Germline CDR1 reads DFQATT; CDR2 reads SNEGSKA (reference sequence). The CDR3 loop is CSALQETQYF. The DNA for the CDR3 is TGCAGTGCTCTCCAAGAGACCCAGTACTTC.